This T cell receptor (beta chain) was captured in a study of radiotherapy plus CTLA-4 blockade in lung cancer. Trimming left V 8 bases short and J 5 bases short, with 15 bases between. Germline lookup yields CDR1 LNHDA and CDR2 SQIVND (reference sequence). The CDR3 contains 13 residues. The repertoire was sequenced with immunoSEQ multiplex PCR; TCRdb's copy has only in-frame clones and lacks some. The profile shows fewer than 95,000 clones, roughly 85% of them singletons. The chain links TRBV19 to TRBJ2-5; D is perhaps TRBD2 (5 bases). The material sequenced was peripheral blood, taken from a patient treated with radiotherapy plus ipilimumab. This clonotype originated in a human donor with non-small cell lung cancer who had stable disease on radiotherapy plus ipilimumab. Written as DNA, the CDR3 is TGTGCCAGTCGGCCGGGGAACGGGGAGACCCAGTACTTC. Its translation: CASRPGNGETQYF.